The 8 T cell receptor beta chains in this list originate from one sample, sequenced in a study of CD8 T cells in Susac syndrome. An input of roughly 0.45 to 1 ug of RNA was subjected to reverse transcription using random hexamers. From the immunoSEQ multiplex PCR reads, TCRdb called clonotypes with MiXCR, one entry per CDR3 protein. The sample gives just over 300,000 distinct CDR3 sequences, just over 90% of which show up once; more than 0.06% is in the top ten. The sequencing input was CD4+ T cells from PBMCs. The receptor source for this set is a human donor with multiple sclerosis.

This chain uses TRBV19 with TRBJ1-2; D remains ambiguous. The V and J ends lost 2 bases and 2 bases respectively, with 15 bases between them. The germline gives CDR1 LNHDA, CDR2 SQIVND (reference sequence). This CDR3 has 16 amino acids. As DNA, the CDR3 is TGTGCCAGTAGTATATTCGCTTCGGGAATAAACTATGGCTACACCTTC. This gives the protein CASSIFASGINYGYTF.

The DNA of the CDR3 is TGTGCCACCAGTGATCCACGGGGCGAATGGGGCTACACCTTC. Protein sequence: CATSDPRGEWGYTF. The chain is built from TRBV24-1 and TRBJ1-2; possible D gene TRBD1, 5 bases. Germline V gene lookup returns CDR1 KGHDR and CDR2 SFDVKD. The CDR3 runs 14 residues. The ends were cut back, 3 bases at V and 8 bases at J, with 15 bases in the middle.

The CDR3 reads CASSLSRSGANVLTF. The CDR3 region has the DNA TGTGCCAGCAGCTTGAGTCGGTCTGGGGCCAACGTCCTGACTTTC. This sequence joins TRBV7-8 and TRBJ2-6; D not certain. Trimming took 3 bases from V and 1 from J, leaving 7 bases between them. The V gene's germline CDR1 is SGHVS and CDR2 FQNEAQ. The CDR3 totals 15 residues.

V is TRBV7-9 and J is TRBJ2-3; D perhaps matches TRBD1 (6 bases). Germline values: CDR1 SEHNR, CDR2 FQNEAQ (reference sequence). CDR3 size: 15 residues. V was shortened by 3 bases and J by 1 base, with 11 bases between the two germline ends. CDR3 nucleotides: TGTGCCAGCAGCTTCTGGGGGCGACGCACAGATACGCAGTATTTT. It is translated as CASSFWGRRTDTQYF. Full variable domain (remainder filled in from reference TRBV7-9 and TRBJ2-3): DTGVSQNPRHKITKRGQNVTFRCDPISEHNRLYWYRQTLGQGPEFLTYFQNEAQLEKSRLLSDRFSAERPKGSFSTLEIQRTEQGDSAMYLCASSFWGRRTDTQYFGPGTRLTVL.

The chain uses TRBV6-1 and TRBJ2-3; D remains unclear. CDR3 length equals 14 residues. Trimming shortened V by 7 bases and J by 2 bases, and 13 bases separated the two germline ends. Per germline, CDR1 MNHNS and CDR2 SASEGT. The chain's CDR3 is CASNGLILTDTQYF. The CDR3 DNA follows: TGTGCCAGCAATGGGCTTATCCTCACAGATACGCAGTATTTT.

This sequence joins TRBV29-1 and TRBJ1-1, with D unclear. Germline V gene sequence: CDR1 SQVTM, CDR2 ANQGSEA. V lost 4 bases, J lost 1 base, and 13 bases lay in between. The CDR3 loop spans 14 amino acids. CDR3 bases: TGCAGCGTTGGGGCCTCCATAGGGAACACTGAAGCTTTCTTT. This codes for CSVGASIGNTEAFF.

The chain couples TRBV2 to TRBJ1-1; 8 positions agree with TRBD1. This CDR3 is built from 12 residues. The trim removed 10 bases at V and 1 base at J, leaving 2 bases unmatched. Germline-derived CDR1 and CDR2 are SNHLY and FYNNEI. The CDR3 bases are TGTGCCACAGGGACAGGGAACACTGAAGCTTTCTTT. Translating it yields CATGTGNTEAFF.

V is TRBV11-2 and J is TRBJ1-5; D is undetermined. This CDR3 has 14 residues. CDR1 SGHAT and CDR2 FQNNGV come from the germline V gene. The V end lost 1 base, the J end lost 3 bases, and 7 bases lay between the germline ends. CDR3 coding DNA: TGTGCCAGCAGCTTAGGGGCCGACAATCAGCCCCAGCATTTT. Amino acid sequence: CASSLGADNQPQHF.